Shown below are 14 T cell receptor beta chains from a single sample sequenced in a study of blood T cells in healthy people across ages (dated by TCRdb to 2013 to 2016). The method was 5' RACE. TCRdb shows the sequencer as Illumina HiSeq 2500. A second PCR of about 7 to 12 cycles was performed with a sample-barcoded 5' primer and a J-beta primer mix. TCRdb trimmed the raw reads at Q25, called clones with MiXCR and kept productive beta chains. Rows are unified per CDR3 protein, each entry keeping the most common DNA and genes. The sample yields 650,000 to 800,000 distinct CDR3 sequences; under 45% were counted once. The top ten clones comprise around 18% of the sample. The specimen sequenced was blood. The receptors here all came from a man in his sixties in good health.

The rearrangement links TRBV11-3 to TRBJ2-2, with TRBD1 matching 7 bases. Trimming took 5 bases from V and 3 from J; bases not matched to a gene: 6. Germline V gene sequence: CDR1 SGHNT, CDR2 YENEEA. The CDR3 runs 15 residues. This CDR3 reads CASSLDRWDTGELFF. The CDR3 DNA sequence: TGTGCCAGCAGCCTGGACAGGTGGGACACCGGGGAGCTGTTTTTT.

The genes are TRBV5-1 and TRBJ2-3, with 9 positions matching TRBD2. The CDR3 loop spans 14 amino acids. Germline V gene sequence: CDR1 SGHRS, CDR2 YFSETQ. Trimming removed 4 bases from V and 4 bases from J; junction bases left unmatched: 4. The CDR3 reads CASSVSSGADTQYF. In nucleotides, the CDR3 is TGCGCCAGCAGCGTGTCTAGCGGGGCAGATACGCAGTATTTT.

This clonotype was recorded a few times. The chain recombines TRBV5-1 with TRBJ2-5; D not resolved. V lost 1 base to trimming and J lost 1 base, with 8 bases between them. This CDR3 contains 14 residues. Per germline, CDR1 SGHRS and CDR2 YFSETQ. Here the CDR3 reads CASSLHSAQETQYF. For the CDR3, the DNA is TGCGCCAGCAGCTTGCACAGTGCCCAAGAGACCCAGTACTTC.

The V call is TRBV6-5, the J call TRBJ2-5; perhaps TRBD2 as D (5 bases). Trimming cost V 4 bases and J 2 bases, with 17 bases left between them. From germline, CDR1 is MNHEY and CDR2 SVGAGI. This CDR3 is 16 amino acids long. The CDR3 region is CASSSSEGLLQETQYF. CDR3 bases: TGTGCCAGCAGTTCCTCGGAAGGACTTTTGCAAGAGACCCAGTACTTC.

J is TRBJ2-5 and V is TRBV20-1; the D call may be TRBD1 or TRBD2 (7 bases each). Trimming took 6 bases from V and 4 from J, leaving 27 bases between them. This CDR3 region has 17 residues. CDR1 DFQATT and CDR2 SNEGSKA come from the germline V gene (reference sequence). CDR3 nucleotide sequence: TGCAGTGCCGTTTTGGTTTTGGGAGGGGGCTTGATAGAGACCCAGTACTTC. It yields the protein CSAVLVLGGGLIETQYF.

V is TRBV20-1 and J is TRBJ2-7; 8 nucleotides match TRBD1. CDR1 and CDR2 from the germline V gene are DFQATT and SNEGSKA (reference sequence). V lost 5 bases, J lost 2 bases, and 8 bases stayed unmatched. CDR3 length: 14 residues. DNA for the CDR3: TGCAGTGCTGGAGGGACAGGCAACCCCTACGAGCAGTACTTC. Translated, it gives CSAGGTGNPYEQYF.

On this clonotype: The junction departs from the called germline gene at one end, perhaps through a read error. The J gene is TRBJ2-1, the V gene TRBV5-4; 7 bases are shared with TRBD1. Per the germline V gene, CDR1 is SGHNT and CDR2 is YYREEE (reference sequence). The CDR3 is 15 amino acids. DNA for the CDR3: TGTGCCGGCAGCTTCCCGGGACAGCCATACAATGAGCAGTTCTTC. Protein sequence: CAGSFPGQPYNEQFF.

The chain is built from TRBV5-1 and TRBJ1-1, with 7 positions matching TRBD1. Germline loops: CDR1 SGHRS, CDR2 YFSETQ. The junction had 12 bases not matched to a gene; V was cut back by 3 bases and J by 1 base. The CDR3 extends over 17 amino acids. CDR3 in DNA: TGCGCCAGCAGCTCGCGGATCCAGGGGGGCCAGAACACTGAAGCTTTCTTT. This gives the protein CASSSRIQGGQNTEAFF.

The V call is TRBV4-1, the J call TRBJ2-7, with 14 nucleotides matching TRBD2. The J call may be mistaken, given a closer DNA end match to TRBJ2-5. Germline CDR1 is MGHRA and CDR2 is YSYEKL. The CDR3 has 18 residues. The CDR3 sequence is CASSPGLAGGFGEGTQYF. In DNA, the CDR3 is TGCGCCAGCAGCCCAGGACTAGCGGGGGGCTTTGGTGAAGGGACCCAGTACTTC.

About this clonotype: A much larger clone lies one base from this, so it may be a read error. The V call is TRBV20-1, the J call TRBJ2-1, with D maybe TRBD2 (6 bases). The V gene's germline CDR1 is DFQATT and CDR2 SNEGSKA (reference sequence). The CDR3 runs to 13 residues. V dropped 5 bases and J dropped 10 bases, with 18 bases sitting between them. CDR3 DNA: TGCAGTGCTTTAACCGGGAGCTCCTACGAGCAGTTCTTC. It specifies CSALTGSSYEQFF.

There are a few counts of this clonotype. J is TRBJ1-4 and V is TRBV29-1; D is unresolved. There are 11 residues in the CDR3. Germline CDR1 is SQVTM and CDR2 is ANQGSEA. The ends were cut back, 6 bases at V and 6 bases at J, with 8 bases in the middle. The CDR3: CSVGLDEKLFF. CDR3 in DNA: TGCAGCGTAGGACTTGATGAAAAACTGTTTTTT.

This clonotype was seen at least ten times. This chain uses TRBV20-1 with TRBJ2-5; D gene ambiguous. Germline CDR1 DFQATT, CDR2 SNEGSKA (reference sequence). This CDR3 spans 14 amino acids. V lost 6 bases to trimming and J lost 0 bases, with 14 bases between them. This chain's CDR3 is CSAMETQNQETQYF. The CDR3 coding sequence is TGCAGTGCAATGGAGACGCAAAACCAAGAGACCCAGTACTTC.

This chain joins TRBV7-3 and TRBJ2-2; 10 positions match TRBD1. From germline, CDR1 is SGHTA and CDR2 FQGTGA. The CDR3 spans 15 residues. The V gene end was trimmed by 6 bases and the J gene end by 5 bases; junction bases not matched to a gene: 6. Here the CDR3 reads CASSPTGGWTGELFF. DNA for the CDR3: TGTGCCAGCAGTCCGACAGGGGGCTGGACCGGGGAGCTGTTTTTT.

This clonotype was seen more than once but under ten times. V gene TRBV3-1 combines with J gene TRBJ2-1; D not resolved. In germline, CDR1 is LGHDT, CDR2 YNNKEL (reference sequence). The CDR3 has 14 amino acids. Trimming cost V 1 base and J 8 bases, with 12 bases left between them. CDR3 DNA sequence: TGTGCCAGCAGCCAAGGGCGACGGTTGTATGAGCAGTTCTTC. It specifies CASSQGRRLYEQFF.